The 27 T cell receptor beta chains listed next were all sequenced from one sample in a study of blood T cell repertoires in COVID-19. The repertoire was sequenced with immunoSEQ multiplex PCR; TCRdb's copy has only in-frame clones and lacks some. The table has 250,000 to 300,000 clones, more than 70% seen once; the top ten hold approximately 7.2%. Sequencing input: peripheral blood. The source is a woman in her twenties or thirties who had recovered from COVID-19.

The genes are TRBV11-2 and TRBJ2-3, with D uncertain. Germline CDR1 reads SGHAT; CDR2 reads FQNNGV. The length of the CDR3 is 16 residues. Trimming removed 1 base at V and 0 bases at J, with 11 bases between. The CDR3 reads CASSLGLLASTDTQYF. Here the CDR3 DNA reads TGTGCCAGCAGCTTAGGACTTCTGGCTAGCACAGATACGCAGTATTTT.

This clone was detected a few times. The V and J genes are TRBV3-1 (or the pseudogene TRBV3-2) and TRBJ2-7; possible D gene TRBD2, 5 bases. Germline-derived CDR1 and CDR2 are LGHDT and YNNKEL (reference sequence). V dropped 0 bases and J dropped 0 bases, with 12 bases sitting between them. CDR3 size: 16 residues. CDR3 coding DNA: TGTGCCAGCAGCCAAGATGTGGCCGCGGGCTCCTACGAGCAGTACTTC. Residues: CASSQDVAAGSYEQYF.

This clone was counted a few times. This rearrangement joins TRBV27 to TRBJ1-1; D not resolved. Germline CDR1 MNHEY, CDR2 SMNVEV (reference sequence). V was pared by 10 bases and J by 3 bases, with 18 bases between. There are 14 residues in the CDR3. CDR3 sequence (DNA): TGTGCCACCCGGCTGAATCGGGATTACACTGAAGCTTTCTTT. Translation: CATRLNRDYTEAFF.

The chain uses TRBV28 and TRBJ2-3; TRBD2 might be the D (6 bases). V was clipped by 6 bases and J by 1 base, with 11 bases between them. From germline, CDR1 is MDHEN and CDR2 SYDVKM. The CDR3 contains 14 residues. CDR3 region: CASSETSGTDTQYF. The CDR3 DNA follows: TGTGCCAGCAGCGAGACTAGTGGCACAGATACGCAGTATTTT. Filled out from reference TRBV28 and TRBJ2-3, the complete variable domain reads DVKVTQSSRYLVKRTGEKVFLECVQDMDHENMFWYRQDPGLGLRLIYFSYDVKMKEKGDIPEGYSVSREKKERFSLILESASTNQTSMYLCASSETSGTDTQYFGPGTRLTVL.

The chain has TRBV24-1 and TRBJ2-3, with TRBD1 matching over 7 bases. Germline V gene lookup returns CDR1 KGHDR and CDR2 SFDVKD. The length of the CDR3 is 16 residues. The ends lost 3 bases at V and 0 bases at J; junction bases unmatched: 5. The CDR3 DNA follows: TGTGCCACCAGTGATCGGGACAGTGCTAGCACAGATACGCAGTATTTT. This translates into CATSDRDSASTDTQYF.

The chain employs TRBV27 and TRBJ1-3; 8 bases are a match to TRBD1. This CDR3 has 14 residues. CDR1 is MNHEY, CDR2 SMNVEV, per germline (reference sequence). Losses at the gene ends were 6 bases for V and 3 bases for J; bases not matched to a gene: 4. The CDR3 nucleotides read TGTGCCAGCAGAAGACAGGGGTATGGAAACACCATATATTTT. Protein sequence: CASRRQGYGNTIYF.

The genes are TRBV7-3 and TRBJ2-2; D gene uncertain. Germline loops: CDR1 SGHTA, CDR2 FQGTGA. Trimming pared 5 bases from V and 6 bases from J, leaving 10 bases between. This CDR3 region has 13 residues. The CDR3 here is CASSRFRAGELFF. DNA for the CDR3: TGTGCCAGCAGCCGGTTTCGGGCCGGGGAGCTGTTTTTT.

Only one count was recorded for this clone. The chain recombines TRBV10-3 with TRBJ2-1; maybe TRBD1 (5 bases). Trimming shortened V by 2 bases and J by 8 bases, and 13 bases separated the two germline ends. The CDR3 covers 14 residues. In germline, CDR1 is ENHRY, CDR2 SYGVKD. CDR3 in amino acids: CAISEGAPSDEQFF. In DNA, the CDR3 is TGTGCCATCAGTGAGGGGGCTCCCTCGGATGAGCAGTTCTTC.

The V gene is TRBV29-1, the J gene TRBJ1-1, with 7 bases fitting TRBD1. This CDR3 comprises 13 residues. Germline V gene sequence: CDR1 SQVTM, CDR2 ANQGSEA. V shed 3 bases and J 4 bases; nucleotides not matched to a gene: 5. The CDR3 loop is CSVDKGASTEAFF. For the CDR3, the DNA is TGCAGCGTTGATAAGGGGGCGAGCACTGAAGCTTTCTTT.

V and J are TRBV4-2 and TRBJ1-2; TRBD1 aligns across 7 bases. The CDR3 consists of 15 residues. V gave up 0 bases and J gave up 3 bases; unmatched junction bases: 4. Germline V lookup: CDR1 LGHNA, CDR2 YNFKEQ. The CDR3 loop is CASSQDLGQDYGYTF. The CDR3 bases are TGTGCCAGCAGCCAAGATCTCGGACAGGACTATGGCTACACCTTC.

This chain's CDR3 is CSVEGGSYNEQFF. CDR3 nucleotide sequence: TGCAGCGTTGAGGGGGGCTCCTACAATGAGCAGTTCTTC. This sequence joins TRBV29-1 and TRBJ2-1; maybe TRBD2 (6 bases). V dropped 3 bases and J dropped 0 bases, with 6 bases sitting between them. The V gene's germline CDR1 is SQVTM and CDR2 ANQGSEA. This CDR3 is 13 amino acids long.

This rearrangement joins TRBV3-1 (or the pseudogene TRBV3-2) to TRBJ1-2; 7 positions agree with TRBD1. Germline V CDR1 and CDR2: LGHDT, YNNKEL (reference sequence). The ends lost 4 bases at V and 3 bases at J; junction bases unmatched: 5. The CDR3 is 14 amino acids. DNA of the CDR3: TGTGCCAGCAGCCCTACCGGGACAGACTATGGCTACACCTTC. Translating gives CASSPTGTDYGYTF.

V usage is TRBV9 and J usage is TRBJ1-1; 7 positions agree with TRBD1. Losses at the gene ends were 4 bases for V and 4 bases for J; bases not matched to a gene: 19. The CDR3 totals 18 residues. The V gene's germline CDR1 is SGDLS and CDR2 YYNGEE. This chain's CDR3 is CASSLRSGTDSGFTEAFF. The CDR3 coding sequence is TGTGCCAGCAGCCTCCGAAGTGGGACAGATTCTGGGTTCACTGAAGCTTTCTTT.

This chain joins TRBV15 and TRBJ2-7; 7 bases line up with TRBD2. The germline V gene has CDR1 LNHNV and CDR2 YYDKDF (reference sequence). This CDR3 contains 13 residues. V lost 3 bases to trimming and J lost 3 bases; unmatched junction nucleotides: 2. The CDR3 loop reads CATSSGLDYEQYF. Written as DNA, the CDR3 is TGTGCCACCAGCAGCGGACTAGACTACGAGCAGTACTTC.

The V call is TRBV7-8, the J call TRBJ1-1; D remains unclear. CDR1 and CDR2 (germline): SGHVS, FQNEAQ. The V end lost 2 bases, the J end lost 10 bases, and 14 bases lay between the germline ends. The CDR3 loop spans 13 amino acids. The CDR3 nucleotides read TGTGCCAGCAGCTTATTCGGTGCGGATTTAGCTTTCTTT. Translating it yields CASSLFGADLAFF.

The rearrangement uses TRBV27 and TRBJ2-7, with 10 bases identical to TRBD1. The CDR3 consists of 13 residues. J was trimmed by 6 bases and V by 5 bases; bases with no gene match: 4. The germline CDR1 and CDR2 sequences are MNHEY and SMNVEV (reference sequence). This CDR3 is CASSPGTGAEQYF. In DNA form, the CDR3 reads TGTGCCAGCAGTCCAGGGACAGGGGCCGAGCAGTACTTC.

The chain links TRBV2 to TRBJ2-1; 8 bases are shared with TRBD1. The CDR3 is made up of 14 amino acids. CDR1 is SNHLY, CDR2 FYNNEI, per germline. Trimming removed 4 bases from V and 4 bases from J; junction bases left unmatched: 3. CDR3 sequence: CASSGGQGYNEQFF. The CDR3 DNA reads TGTGCCAGCAGTGGCGGACAGGGATACAATGAGCAGTTCTTC. Variable domain in full (rest from reference TRBV2 and TRBJ2-1): EPEVTQTPSHQVTQMGQEVILRCVPISNHLYFYWYRQILGQKVEFLVSFYNNEISEKSEIFDDQFSVERPDGSNFTLKIRSTKLEDSAMYFCASSGGQGYNEQFFGPGTRLTVL.

This sequence joins TRBV3-1 (or the pseudogene TRBV3-2) and TRBJ2-7; D is ambiguous. Deletions cut 5 bases from V and 6 bases from J, with 8 bases between. The CDR3 runs 11 residues. From germline, CDR1 is LGHDT and CDR2 YNNKEL (reference sequence). In nucleotides, the CDR3 is TGTGCCAGCAGCAATAGAGCCGAGCAGTACTTC. It yields the protein CASSNRAEQYF.

This clone came up once. This chain joins TRBV5-1 and TRBJ1-2; 7 bases line up with TRBD1. Germline V gives CDR1 SGHRS, CDR2 YFSETQ. V trimming: 1 base; J trimming: 0 bases; junction bases outside the gene matches: 3. This CDR3 region has 15 residues. The chain's CDR3 is CASSLQTGPNYGYTF. For the CDR3, the DNA is TGCGCCAGCAGCTTGCAGACAGGGCCTAACTATGGCTACACCTTC.

The genes are TRBV7-2 and TRBJ2-3; possible D gene TRBD1, 6 bases. V was cut by 6 bases and J by 1 base, with 17 bases left in between. The CDR3 has 16 residues. The germline V gene encodes CDR1 SGHTA and CDR2 FQGNSA. DNA of the CDR3: TGTGCCAGCAGAATCGGACAGAATGGCGGCACAGATACGCAGTATTTT. Translation gives CASRIGQNGGTDTQYF.

This clone appeared once. V usage is TRBV14 and J usage is TRBJ1-6; D may be TRBD1 (6 bases). The CDR3 runs to 12 residues. CDR1 is SGHDN, CDR2 FVKESK, per germline. The germline V and J ends were trimmed by 6 bases and 8 bases, with 8 bases remaining between them. Here the CDR3 reads CASSQGHSPLHF. The CDR3 DNA reads as TGTGCCAGCAGTCAGGGGCATTCACCCCTCCACTTT. The complete variable domain, with remaining parts taken from reference TRBV14 and TRBJ1-6, reads EAGVTQFPSHSVIEKGQTVTLRCDPISGHDNLYWYRRVMGKEIKFLLHFVKESKQDESGMPNNRFLAERTGGTYSTLKVQPAELEDSGVYFCASSQGHSPLHFGNGTRLTVT.

The chain joins TRBV3-1 (or the pseudogene TRBV3-2) to TRBJ1-2, with D possibly being TRBD1 (6 bases). Germline V CDR1 and CDR2: LGHDT, YNNKEL (reference sequence). The CDR3 loop spans 15 amino acids. Between the trimmed V and J ends, which lost 4 bases and 4 bases, there was a span of 16 bases. The CDR3, as DNA: TGTGCCAGCAGCCTTGGGACACGTCCAGGCTATGGCTACACCTTC. Translation: CASSLGTRPGYGYTF.

This clone was observed a single time. This chain uses TRBV11-2 with TRBJ2-3, with 7 nucleotides matching TRBD2. This CDR3 is 14 amino acids long. Germline loops: CDR1 SGHAT, CDR2 FQNNGV. V shed 7 bases, J shed 3 bases, and the junction held 7 bases outside the gene matches. The CDR3 here is CASTLRGGTDTQYF. The CDR3 DNA reads TGTGCCAGCACCCTGCGCGGGGGTACAGATACGCAGTATTTT.

This chain connects TRBV27 to TRBJ2-5; D perhaps matches TRBD2 (6 bases). CDR1 MNHEY and CDR2 SMNVEV come from the germline V gene (reference sequence). The CDR3 covers 15 residues. V lost 6 bases, J lost 2 bases, and 16 bases lay in between. The CDR3 sequence: CASSFWRDSQETQYF. CDR3 DNA: TGTGCCAGCAGCTTTTGGCGGGACTCACAAGAGACCCAGTACTTC.

The chain carries TRBV5-4 and TRBJ1-6; no clear D gene. The V gene's germline CDR1 is SGHNT and CDR2 YYREEE (reference sequence). The CDR3 length is 16 residues. Trimming removed 5 bases from V and 3 bases from J, with 15 bases in between. This chain's CDR3 is CASRKLAASYNSPLHF. The CDR3 DNA follows: TGTGCCAGCAGGAAACTCGCTGCTAGCTATAATTCACCCCTCCACTTT.

This clone was counted between two and nine times. This sequence joins TRBV5-4 and TRBJ2-5, with 8 positions matching TRBD1. With V trimmed by 6 bases and J by 3 bases, 16 bases remained unmatched. CDR1 is SGHNT, CDR2 YYREEE, per germline (reference sequence). This CDR3 is 17 amino acids long. The CDR3 region is CASTPPRGETGEETQYF. In DNA, the CDR3 is TGTGCCAGCACTCCCCCTCGAGGGGAGACAGGGGAAGAGACCCAGTACTTC.

The gene calls are TRBV2 and TRBJ1-2; 10 positions match TRBD1. The CDR3 is 16 amino acids. Germline V gives CDR1 SNHLY, CDR2 FYNNEI. V shed 4 bases, J shed 4 bases, and the junction held 9 bases outside the gene matches. CDR3 DNA sequence: TGTGCCAGCAGTGCCCGGGACAGGGGATTCGTCTATGGCTACACCTTC. Its protein is CASSARDRGFVYGYTF.